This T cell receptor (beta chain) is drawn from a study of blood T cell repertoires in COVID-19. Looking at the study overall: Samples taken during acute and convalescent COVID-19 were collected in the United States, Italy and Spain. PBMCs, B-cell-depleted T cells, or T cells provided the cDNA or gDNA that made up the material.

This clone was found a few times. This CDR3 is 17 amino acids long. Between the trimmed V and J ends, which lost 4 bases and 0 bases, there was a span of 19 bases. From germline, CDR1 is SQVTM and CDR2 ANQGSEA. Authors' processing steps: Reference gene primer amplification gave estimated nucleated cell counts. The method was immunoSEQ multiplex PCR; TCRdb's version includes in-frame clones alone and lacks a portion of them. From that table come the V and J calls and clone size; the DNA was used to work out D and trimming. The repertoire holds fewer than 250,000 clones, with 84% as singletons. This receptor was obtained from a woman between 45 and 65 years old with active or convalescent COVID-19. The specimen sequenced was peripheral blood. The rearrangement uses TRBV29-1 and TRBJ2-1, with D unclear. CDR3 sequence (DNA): TGCAGCGTTGTGGGTTTTATTGACTTAAGCTCCTACAATGAGCAGTTCTTC. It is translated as CSVVGFIDLSSYNEQFF.